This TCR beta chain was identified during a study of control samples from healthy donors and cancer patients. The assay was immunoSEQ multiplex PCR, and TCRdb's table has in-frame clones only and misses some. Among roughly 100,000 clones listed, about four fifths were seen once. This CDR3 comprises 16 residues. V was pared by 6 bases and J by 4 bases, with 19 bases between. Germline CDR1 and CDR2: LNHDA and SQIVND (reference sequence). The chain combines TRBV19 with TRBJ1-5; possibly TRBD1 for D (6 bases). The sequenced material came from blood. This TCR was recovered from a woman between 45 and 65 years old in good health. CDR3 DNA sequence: TGTGCCAGTAGACCCGGGTGGGGGGGCCCTAATCAGCCCCAGCATTTT. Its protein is CASRPGWGGPNQPQHF. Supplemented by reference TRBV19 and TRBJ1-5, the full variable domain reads DGGITQSPKYLFRKEGQNVTLSCEQNLNHDAMYWYRQDPGQGLRLIYYSQIVNDFQKGDIAEGYSVSREKKESFPLTVTSAQKNPTAFYLCASRPGWGGPNQPQHFGDGTRLSIL.